This section outlines one T cell receptor beta chain sequence together with its context. As yet, its antigen is unknown. This sample was taken from a study of T-cell memory formation after mild COVID-19. General study points: Some clones that responded were present in memory (sampled pre-infection), which suggests cross-reactive memory joined.

From the 5' RACE reads, TCRdb called clonotypes with MiXCR, one entry per CDR3 protein. The sample consists of hundreds of thousands of distinct CDR3 sequences, about 20% of them appearing once. The length of the CDR3 is 16 residues. Germline assignment: CDR1 KGHSH and CDR2 LQKENI. V dropped 3 bases and J dropped 7; count of bases not matched to a gene: 10. Sample: PBMCs or a T cell subset sorted from them (not recorded which). The gene calls are TRBV18 and TRBJ2-1; 9 nucleotides align to TRBD2. This TCR was recovered from an adult woman who had mild COVID-19 (a few samples of this study predate the infection). Cell type and time point are not known. The CDR3 nucleotides are TGTGCCAGCTCACCTCGTCAACTAGCGGGCCGGAATGAGCAGTTCTTC. Its translation: CASSPRQLAGRNEQFF.